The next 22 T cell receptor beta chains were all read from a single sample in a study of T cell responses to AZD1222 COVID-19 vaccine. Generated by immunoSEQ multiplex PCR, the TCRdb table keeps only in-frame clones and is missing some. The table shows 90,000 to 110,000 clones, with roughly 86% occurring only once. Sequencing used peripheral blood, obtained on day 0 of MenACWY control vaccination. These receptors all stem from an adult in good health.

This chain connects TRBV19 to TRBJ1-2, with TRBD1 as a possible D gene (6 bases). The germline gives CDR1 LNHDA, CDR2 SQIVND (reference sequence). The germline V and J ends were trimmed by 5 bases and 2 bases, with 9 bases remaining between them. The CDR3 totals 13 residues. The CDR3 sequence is CASSLGQNYGYTF. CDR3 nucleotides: TGTGCCAGTAGTCTAGGACAGAACTATGGCTACACCTTC. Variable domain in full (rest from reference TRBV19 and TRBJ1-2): DGGITQSPKYLFRKEGQNVTLSCEQNLNHDAMYWYRQDPGQGLRLIYYSQIVNDFQKGDIAEGYSVSREKKESFPLTVTSAQKNPTAFYLCASSLGQNYGYTFGSGTRLTVV.

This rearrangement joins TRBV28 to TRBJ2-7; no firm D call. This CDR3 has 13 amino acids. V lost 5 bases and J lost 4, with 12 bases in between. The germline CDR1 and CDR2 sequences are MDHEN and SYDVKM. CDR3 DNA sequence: TGTGCCAGCAGTCCGCACACCCGGTACGAGCAGTACTTC. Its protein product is CASSPHTRYEQYF.

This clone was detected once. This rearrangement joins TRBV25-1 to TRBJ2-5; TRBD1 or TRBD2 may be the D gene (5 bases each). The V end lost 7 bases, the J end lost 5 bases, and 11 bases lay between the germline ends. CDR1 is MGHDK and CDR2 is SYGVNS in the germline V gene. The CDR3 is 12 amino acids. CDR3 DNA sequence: TGTGCCAGCACGGGGCAGGGCGAGACCCAGTACTTC. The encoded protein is CASTGQGETQYF.

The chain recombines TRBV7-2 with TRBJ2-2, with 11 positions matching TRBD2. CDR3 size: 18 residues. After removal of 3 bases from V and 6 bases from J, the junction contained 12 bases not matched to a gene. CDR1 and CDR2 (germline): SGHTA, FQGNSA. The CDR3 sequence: CASSLRPSGRNDAGELFF. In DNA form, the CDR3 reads TGTGCCAGCAGCTTGCGGCCTAGCGGGAGGAATGACGCCGGGGAGCTGTTTTTT.

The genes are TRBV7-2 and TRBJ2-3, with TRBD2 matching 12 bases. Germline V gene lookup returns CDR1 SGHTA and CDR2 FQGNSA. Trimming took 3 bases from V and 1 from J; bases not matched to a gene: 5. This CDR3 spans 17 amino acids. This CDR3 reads CASSFRLAGDRTDTQYF. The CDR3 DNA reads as TGTGCCAGCAGCTTTAGACTAGCGGGAGATCGCACAGATACGCAGTATTTT.

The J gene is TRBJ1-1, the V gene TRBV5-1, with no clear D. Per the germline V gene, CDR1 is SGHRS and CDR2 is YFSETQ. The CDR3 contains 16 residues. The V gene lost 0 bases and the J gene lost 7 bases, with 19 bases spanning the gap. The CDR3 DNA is TGCGCCAGCAGCTTGGATAGCCACCTCACCCAGAGTGAAGCTTTCTTT. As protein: CASSLDSHLTQSEAFF.

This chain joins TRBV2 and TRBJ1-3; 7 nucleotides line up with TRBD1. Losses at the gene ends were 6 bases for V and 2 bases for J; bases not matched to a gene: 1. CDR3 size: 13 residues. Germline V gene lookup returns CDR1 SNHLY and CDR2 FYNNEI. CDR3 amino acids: CASSQGAGNTIYF. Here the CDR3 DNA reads TGTGCCAGCAGCCAGGGGGCTGGAAACACCATATATTTT.

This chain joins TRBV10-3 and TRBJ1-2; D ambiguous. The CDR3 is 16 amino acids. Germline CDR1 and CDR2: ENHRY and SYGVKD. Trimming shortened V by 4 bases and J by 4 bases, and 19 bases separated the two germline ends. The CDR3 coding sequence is TGTGCCATCAGTGGCGGGCACCGACTATATAGCTATGGCTACACCTTC. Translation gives CAISGGHRLYSYGYTF.

The CDR3 DNA is TGTGCCAGCAGCGCCAGACAGGGCGCTGAAGCTTTCTTT. This translates into CASSARQGAEAFF. V gene TRBV7-9 combines with J gene TRBJ1-1; 7 bases align to TRBD1. In germline, CDR1 is SEHNR, CDR2 FQNEAQ (reference sequence). V shed 5 bases, J shed 6 bases, and the junction held 6 bases outside the gene matches. The CDR3 is made up of 13 amino acids.

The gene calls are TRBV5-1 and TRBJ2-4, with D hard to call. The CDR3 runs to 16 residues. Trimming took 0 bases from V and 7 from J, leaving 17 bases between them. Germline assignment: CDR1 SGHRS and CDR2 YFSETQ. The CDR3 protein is CASSLGSILGRNIQYF. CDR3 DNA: TGCGCCAGCAGCTTGGGGTCTATATTAGGACGGAACATTCAGTACTTC.

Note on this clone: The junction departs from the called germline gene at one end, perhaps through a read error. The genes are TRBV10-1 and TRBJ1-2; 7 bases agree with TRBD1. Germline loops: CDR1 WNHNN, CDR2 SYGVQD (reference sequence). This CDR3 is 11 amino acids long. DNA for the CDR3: TGCGCCAGCAGTGAGTCACGGGACAGTAATTTC. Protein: CASSESRDSNF.

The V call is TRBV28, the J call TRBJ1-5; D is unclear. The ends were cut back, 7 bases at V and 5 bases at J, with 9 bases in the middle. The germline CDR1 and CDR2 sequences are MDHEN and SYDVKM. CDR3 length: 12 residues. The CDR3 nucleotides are TGTGCCAGCATCTCCGGATATCAGCCCCAGCATTTT. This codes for CASISGYQPQHF.

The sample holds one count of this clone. CDR3: CASSIVGSEQFF. Written as DNA, the CDR3 is TGTGCCAGTAGTATAGTGGGAAGTGAGCAGTTCTTC. The chain carries TRBV19 and TRBJ2-1; D gene unclear. Germline values: CDR1 LNHDA, CDR2 SQIVND (reference sequence). The V end was cut by 1 base, the J end by 9 bases, with 7 bases between. CDR3 size: 12 residues.

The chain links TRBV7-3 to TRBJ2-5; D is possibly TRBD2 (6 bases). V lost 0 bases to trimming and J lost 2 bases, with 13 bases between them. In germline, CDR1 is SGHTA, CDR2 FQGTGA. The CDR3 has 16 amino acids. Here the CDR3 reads CASSLTFRRGQETQYF. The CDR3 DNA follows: TGTGCCAGCAGCTTAACGTTCCGGCGGGGACAAGAGACCCAGTACTTC. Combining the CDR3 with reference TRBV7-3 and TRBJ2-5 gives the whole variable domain GAGVSQTPSNKVTEKGKYVELRCDPISGHTALYWYRQSLGQGPEFLIYFQGTGAADDSGLPNDRFFAVRPEGSVSTLKIQRTERGDSAVYLCASSLTFRRGQETQYFGPGTRLLVL.

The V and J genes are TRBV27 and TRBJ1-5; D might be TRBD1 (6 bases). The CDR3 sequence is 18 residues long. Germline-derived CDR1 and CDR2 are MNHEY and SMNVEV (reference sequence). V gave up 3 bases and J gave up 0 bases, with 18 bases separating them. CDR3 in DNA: TGTGCCAGCAGTTTGTTTGGGGGGCAGGGTAATAGCAATCAGCCCCAGCATTTT. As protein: CASSLFGGQGNSNQPQHF.

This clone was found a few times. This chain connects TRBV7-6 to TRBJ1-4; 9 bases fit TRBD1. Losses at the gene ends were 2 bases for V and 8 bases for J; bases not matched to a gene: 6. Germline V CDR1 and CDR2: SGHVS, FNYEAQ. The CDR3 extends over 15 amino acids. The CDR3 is CASSLSYRGQEKLFF. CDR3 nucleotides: TGTGCCAGCAGCTTATCGTACAGGGGGCAGGAAAAACTGTTTTTT.

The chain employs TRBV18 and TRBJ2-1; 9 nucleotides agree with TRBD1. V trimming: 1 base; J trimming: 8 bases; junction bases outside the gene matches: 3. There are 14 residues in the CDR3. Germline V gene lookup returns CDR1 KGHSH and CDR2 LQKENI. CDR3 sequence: CASSPRGQGDEQFF. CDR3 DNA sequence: TGTGCCAGCTCACCACGGGGACAGGGCGATGAGCAGTTCTTC.

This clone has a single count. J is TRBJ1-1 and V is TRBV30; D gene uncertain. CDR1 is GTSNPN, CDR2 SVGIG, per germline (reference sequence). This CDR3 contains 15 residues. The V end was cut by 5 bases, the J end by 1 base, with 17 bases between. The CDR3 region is CAWLPGGRTNTEAFF. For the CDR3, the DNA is TGTGCCTGGCTGCCGGGCGGTAGGACGAACACTGAAGCTTTCTTT.

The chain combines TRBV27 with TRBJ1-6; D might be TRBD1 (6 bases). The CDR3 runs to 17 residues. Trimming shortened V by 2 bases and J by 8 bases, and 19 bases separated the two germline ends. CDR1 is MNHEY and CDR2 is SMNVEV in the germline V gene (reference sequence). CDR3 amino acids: CASSLANWGGTYSPLHF. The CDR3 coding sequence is TGTGCCAGCAGTTTAGCAAACTGGGGGGGCACGTATTCACCCCTCCACTTT.

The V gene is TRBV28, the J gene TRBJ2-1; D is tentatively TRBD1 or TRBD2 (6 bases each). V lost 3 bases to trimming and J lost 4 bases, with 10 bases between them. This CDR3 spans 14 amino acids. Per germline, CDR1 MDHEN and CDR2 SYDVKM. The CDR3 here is CASSFGGLYNEQFF. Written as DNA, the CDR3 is TGTGCCAGCAGTTTCGGGGGCTTATACAATGAGCAGTTCTTC.

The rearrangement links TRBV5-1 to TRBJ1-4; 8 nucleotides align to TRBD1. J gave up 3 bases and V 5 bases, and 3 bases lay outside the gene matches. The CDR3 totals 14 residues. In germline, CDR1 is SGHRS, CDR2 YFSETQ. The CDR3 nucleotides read TGCGCCAGCAGAGGGGGACAGGCTAATGAAAAACTGTTTTTT. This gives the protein CASRGGQANEKLFF.

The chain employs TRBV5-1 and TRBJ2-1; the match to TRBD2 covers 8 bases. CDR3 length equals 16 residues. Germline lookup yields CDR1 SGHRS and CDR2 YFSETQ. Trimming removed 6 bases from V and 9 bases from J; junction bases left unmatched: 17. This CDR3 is CASTQTLSGGEGEQFF. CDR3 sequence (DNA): TGCGCCAGCACCCAAACCCTCTCGGGAGGGGAGGGTGAGCAGTTCTTC.